This TCR beta chain was sequenced for a study of regulatory and conventional T cells in RAG deficiency. Broader study findings: Sorted Omenn CD25-high CD127-low cells may not be bona fide Tregs.

Data came from immunoSEQ multiplex PCR; TCRdb stores just in-frame clones and leaves some out. This table holds fewer than 35,000 clones, about 87% found once. As concerns this clone: Its antigen is unidentified.

The CDR3 is 16 amino acids. Trimming left V 6 bases short and J 4 bases short, with 19 bases between. Germline V CDR1 and CDR2: LNHNV, YYDKDF (reference sequence). The sample also formed part of further work on regulatory T cells. That study reports: The PCR used 52 TRBV and 13 TRBJ primers.

This sequence joins TRBV15 and TRBJ2-1; D may match TRBD1 or TRBD2 (6 bases each). The TCR comes from a human donor in good health. Sequenced material: CD8+ T cells sorted from blood. The CDR3 region is CATRSLGGGPYNEQFF. CDR3 DNA sequence: TGTGCCACCAGGAGCTTGGGGGGCGGACCTTACAATGAGCAGTTCTTC.